The rows below give T cell receptor beta chains drawn from one sample of a study of CD8+ T cells in alopecia areata. The repertoire was sequenced with immunoSEQ multiplex PCR; TCRdb's copy has only in-frame clones and lacks some. The table shows tens of thousands of clones, with roughly 60% occurring only once. The sample here was CD8+ T cells sorted from blood, taken at week 0. The receptors shown here come from a human donor with alopecia areata. CDR3s include the opening cysteine and the closing phenylalanine or tryptophan. The D gene is left open where the match is weak. The size of a clone is reported for some rows only, either as once, few or many, or as a class for expanded clones.

CDR3: CASSLDPHQPQHF; DNA: TGTGCCAGCAGCTTGGACCCTCATCAGCCCCAGCATTTT; D: -; size: -; V: TRBV5-6; J: TRBJ1-5; length: 13
CDR3: CASSGDWPRPSSYNEQFF; DNA: TGTGCCAGCAGCGGGGACTGGCCCAGGCCGAGCTCCTACAATGAGCAGTTCTTC; D: -; size: -; V: TRBV7-9; J: TRBJ2-1; length: 18
CDR3: CASSPTLWDSWETQYF; DNA: TGTGCCAGCAGCCCCACGTTATGGGACAGTTGGGAGACCCAGTACTTC; D: TRBD1; size: -; V: TRBV7-9; J: TRBJ2-5; length: 16
CDR3: CATSSDRANNSPLHF; DNA: TGTGCCACCAGCAGCGACAGGGCAAATAATTCACCCCTCCACTTT; D: TRBD1; size: -; V: TRBV15; J: TRBJ1-6; length: 15
CDR3: CASSATGAHEQYF; DNA: TGTGCCAGCAGTGCCACAGGGGCCCACGAGCAGTACTTC; D: TRBD1; size: -; V: TRBV6-5; J: TRBJ2-7; length: 13
CDR3: CASSPRGTYTDTQYF; DNA: TGTGCCAGCAGCCCTCGCGGGACGTACACAGATACGCAGTATTTT; D: -; size: -; V: TRBV9; J: TRBJ2-3; length: 15
CDR3: CSVFKVGYGYTF; DNA: TGCAGCGTCTTCAAGGTCGGCTATGGCTACACCTTC; D: -; size: -; V: TRBV29-1; J: TRBJ1-2; length: 12
CDR3: CASSVATGVGESYEQFF; DNA: TGTGCCAGCAGCGTAGCTACCGGAGTTGGGGAGTCCTATGAGCAGTTCTTC; D: -; size: -; V: TRBV9; J: TRBJ2-1; length: 17
CDR3: CASSPWDSTDTQYF; DNA: TGTGCCAGCAGCCCGTGGGACAGCACAGATACGCAGTATTTT; D: -; size: -; V: TRBV13; J: TRBJ2-3; length: 14
CDR3: CASSATGFPYNEQFF; DNA: TGTGCCAGCAGCGCCACCGGGTTCCCCTACAATGAGCAGTTCTTC; D: -; size: -; V: TRBV7-9; J: TRBJ2-1; length: 15
CDR3: CASSLEGGVYNEQFF; DNA: TGTGCCAGCAGCTTAGAGGGAGGGGTCTACAATGAGCAGTTCTTC; D: TRBD2; size: few; V: TRBV7-3; J: TRBJ2-1; length: 15
CDR3: CASSSRQDYYGYTF; DNA: TGCGCCAGCAGCTCGCGACAGGACTACTATGGCTACACCTTC; D: -; size: -; V: TRBV5-1; J: TRBJ1-2; length: 14
CDR3: CSVEDAGYTEAFF; DNA: TGCAGCGTTGAAGATGCGGGTTACACTGAAGCTTTCTTT; D: -; size: few; V: TRBV29-1; J: TRBJ1-1; length: 13
CDR3: CASSLGTGANQPQHF; DNA: TGTGCCAGCAGCTTAGGGACAGGGGCAAATCAGCCCCAGCATTTT; D: TRBD1; size: few; V: TRBV7-8; J: TRBJ1-5; length: 15
CDR3: CASRPDRDRNTGELFF; DNA: TGCGCCAGCAGGCCAGATAGGGACAGGAACACCGGGGAGCTGTTTTTT; D: TRBD1; size: -; V: TRBV4-3; J: TRBJ2-2; length: 16
CDR3: CASSQDLSAGGPRKTQYF; DNA: TGCGCCAGCAGCCAAGACCTATCAGCGGGAGGGCCGAGAAAGACCCAGTACTTC; D: TRBD2; size: -; V: TRBV4-3; J: TRBJ2-5; length: 18
CDR3: CASMIRLGGSYEQYF; DNA: TGTGCCAGCATGATTAGGCTAGGAGGTTCCTACGAGCAGTACTTC; D: -; size: -; V: TRBV27; J: TRBJ2-7; length: 15
CDR3: CASSLFSGRGVQPQHF; DNA: TGCGCCAGCAGCCTTTTCTCTGGGAGGGGTGTTCAGCCCCAGCATTTT; D: -; size: -; V: TRBV4-1; J: TRBJ1-5; length: 16
CDR3: CSVGFDYGYTF; DNA: TGCAGCGTTGGGTTCGACTATGGCTACACCTTC; D: -; size: -; V: TRBV29-1; J: TRBJ1-2; length: 11
CDR3: CASSDSLAQQVDEQYF; DNA: TGTGCCAGCAGTGATTCACTAGCCCAACAAGTCGACGAGCAGTACTTC; D: -; size: -; V: TRBV6-1; J: TRBJ2-7; length: 16
CDR3: CSVEAESNQPQHF; DNA: TGCAGCGTTGAGGCTGAAAGCAATCAGCCCCAGCATTTT; D: -; size: few; V: TRBV29-1; J: TRBJ1-5; length: 13
CDR3: CSAAGQGGINEQFF; DNA: TGCAGCGCCGCGGGACAGGGGGGGATCAATGAGCAGTTCTTC; D: TRBD1; size: few; V: TRBV29-1; J: TRBJ2-1; length: 14
CDR3: CSALDGNTEAFF; DNA: TGCAGCGCTTTGGACGGGAACACTGAAGCTTTCTTT; D: -; size: -; V: TRBV29-1; J: TRBJ1-1; length: 12
CDR3: CAWRGTGASSGNTIYF; DNA: TGTGCCTGGAGGGGAACAGGGGCAAGCTCTGGAAACACCATATATTTT; D: TRBD1; size: few; V: TRBV30; J: TRBJ1-3; length: 16
CDR3: CASSDEGAFTDTQYF; DNA: TGCGCCAGCAGCGACGAGGGGGCGTTCACAGATACGCAGTATTTT; D: TRBD1; size: -; V: TRBV5-1; J: TRBJ2-3; length: 15
CDR3: CASSSQLAGEETQYF; DNA: TGTGCCAGCAGCTCCCAACTAGCGGGGGAAGAGACCCAGTACTTC; D: TRBD2; size: -; V: TRBV11-2; J: TRBJ2-5; length: 15
CDR3: CASSGEEGNYGYTF; DNA: TGTGCCAGCAGCGGCGAAGAGGGGAACTATGGCTACACCTTC; D: -; size: -; V: TRBV9; J: TRBJ1-2; length: 14
CDR3: CASSTTLGADTQYF; DNA: TGTGCCAGCAGTACTACCTTAGGGGCAGATACGCAGTATTTT; D: -; size: once; V: TRBV27; J: TRBJ2-3; length: 14
CDR3: CASSSGQAETQYF; DNA: TGTGCCAGCAGCTCGGGACAGGCGGAGACCCAGTACTTC; D: TRBD1; size: many; V: TRBV7-2; J: TRBJ2-5; length: 13
CDR3: CASSSGPPGVNEQFF; DNA: TGTGCCAGCAGTTCGGGACCCCCGGGAGTCAATGAGCAGTTCTTC; D: -; size: few; V: TRBV6-6; J: TRBJ2-1; length: 15
CDR3: CASSLVSGVPDTQYF; DNA: TGTGCCAGCAGCTTGGTTAGCGGGGTTCCGGATACGCAGTATTTT; D: TRBD2; size: few; V: TRBV7-2; J: TRBJ2-3; length: 15
CDR3: CASRIAAYNEQFF; DNA: TGTGCCAGCAGAATAGCGGCTTACAATGAGCAGTTCTTC; D: -; size: -; V: TRBV27; J: TRBJ2-1; length: 13
CDR3: CASSLGQTYEQYF; DNA: TGTGCCAGCAGCCTGGGACAGACCTACGAGCAGTACTTC; D: TRBD1; size: -; V: TRBV13; J: TRBJ2-7; length: 13
CDR3: CASSFSTAYEQYF; DNA: TGTGCCAGCAGCTTCAGCACCGCCTACGAGCAGTACTTC; D: -; size: -; V: TRBV11-2; J: TRBJ2-7; length: 13
CDR3: CASSHGLEDSDTQYF; DNA: TGCGCCAGCAGCCACGGACTAGAAGACTCAGATACGCAGTATTTT; D: TRBD2; size: few; V: TRBV5-1; J: TRBJ2-3; length: 15
CDR3: CASSLGQGWSSEQFF; DNA: TGTGCCAGCAGCTTGGGACAGGGCTGGTCCAGTGAGCAGTTCTTC; D: TRBD1; size: few; V: TRBV11-1; J: TRBJ2-1; length: 15
CDR3: CASSRTSGAGETQYF; DNA: TGTGCCAGCAGTAGGACTAGCGGGGCTGGAGAGACCCAGTACTTC; D: TRBD2; size: -; V: TRBV6-5; J: TRBJ2-5; length: 15
CDR3: CASSLGINYYEQYF; DNA: TGCGCCAGCAGCTTGGGGATTAATTACTACGAGCAGTACTTC; D: -; size: -; V: TRBV5-1; J: TRBJ2-7; length: 14
CDR3: CASSENRDRGQYEQYF; DNA: TGCGCCAGCAGCGAAAACCGGGACAGGGGACAGTACGAGCAGTACTTC; D: TRBD1; size: -; V: TRBV5-1; J: TRBJ2-7; length: 16
CDR3: CASSQEIYGTTEAFF; DNA: TGTGCCAGCAGCCAAGAAATTTACGGGACCACTGAAGCTTTCTTT; D: -; size: -; V: TRBV14; J: TRBJ1-1; length: 15
CDR3: CRSYGYTF; DNA: TGTCGGTCCTATGGCTACACCTTC; D: -; size: -; V: TRBV3-2; J: TRBJ1-2; length: 8
CDR3: CASSTDRNTGELFF; DNA: TGTGCCAGCAGTACAGACAGGAACACCGGGGAGCTGTTTTTT; D: -; size: few; V: TRBV7-9; J: TRBJ2-2; length: 14
CDR3: CASSDRDRGGWAYEQYF; DNA: TGTGCCAGCAGCGACCGGGACAGGGGAGGCTGGGCCTACGAGCAGTACTTC; D: TRBD1; size: -; V: TRBV7-9; J: TRBJ2-7; length: 17
CDR3: CASSFRVGYGYTF; DNA: TGTGCCAGCAGTTTCCGGGTCGGCTATGGCTACACCTTC; D: -; size: -; V: TRBV27; J: TRBJ1-2; length: 13
CDR3: CASSRAPWGASREGETQYF; DNA: TGTGCCAGCAGCCGAGCCCCGTGGGGGGCCTCGAGGGAGGGAGAGACCCAGTACTTC; D: -; size: many; V: TRBV11-2; J: TRBJ2-5; length: 19
CDR3: CASSLHRGHETQYF; DNA: TGTGCCAGCAGCTTGCACAGGGGGCATGAGACCCAGTACTTC; D: TRBD1; size: -; V: TRBV7-7; J: TRBJ2-5; length: 14
CDR3: CSVGPPNNEQFF; DNA: TGCAGCGTTGGGCCCCCTAACAATGAGCAGTTCTTC; D: -; size: -; V: TRBV29-1; J: TRBJ2-1; length: 12
CDR3: CASSYGNEQFF; DNA: TGTGCCAGCAGTTACGGAAATGAGCAGTTCTTC; D: -; size: few; V: TRBV6-6; J: TRBJ2-1; length: 11
CDR3: CASSQDWRQWSGANVLTF; DNA: TGTGCCAGCAGCCAAGATTGGAGACAGTGGTCTGGGGCCAACGTCCTGACTTTC; D: -; size: -; V: TRBV4-2; J: TRBJ2-6; length: 18
CDR3: CASSEAPESSYNEQFF; DNA: TGTGCCAGCAGTGAAGCGCCGGAGAGCTCCTACAATGAGCAGTTCTTC; D: -; size: few; V: TRBV2; J: TRBJ2-1; length: 16
CDR3: CASSQEGTGNYGYTF; DNA: TGCGCCAGCAGCCAAGAGGGGACAGGGAACTATGGCTACACCTTC; D: TRBD1; size: -; V: TRBV4-1; J: TRBJ1-2; length: 15
CDR3: CSVPEAFF; DNA: TGCAGCGTGCCTGAAGCTTTCTTT; D: -; size: -; V: TRBV29-1; J: TRBJ1-1; length: 8
CDR3: CASGSGPSEQPQHF; DNA: TGTGCCAGCGGGAGCGGGCCTTCAGAACAGCCCCAGCATTTT; D: -; size: hyperexpanded; V: TRBV6-5; J: TRBJ1-5; length: 14
CDR3: CATGLPGLYEQYF; DNA: TGTGCCACAGGACTACCTGGCCTGTACGAGCAGTACTTC; D: -; size: -; V: TRBV10-3; J: TRBJ2-7; length: 13
CDR3: CASRPSQGNNLSGANVLTF; DNA: TGTGCCAGCAGACCGTCACAGGGAAATAATCTCTCTGGGGCCAACGTCCTGACTTTC; D: -; size: few; V: TRBV28; J: TRBJ2-6; length: 19
CDR3: CASSFPSTGNYGYTF; DNA: TGTGCCAGCAGCTTCCCTTCGACAGGAAACTATGGCTACACCTTC; D: -; size: -; V: TRBV7-9; J: TRBJ1-2; length: 15
CDR3: CASSLGTSPYQETQYF; DNA: TGTGCCAGCAGCTTAGGGACTAGCCCTTACCAAGAGACCCAGTACTTC; D: TRBD2; size: few; V: TRBV7-2; J: TRBJ2-5; length: 16
CDR3: CASSSGTGHSYEQYF; DNA: TGTGCCAGCAGCTCCGGGACAGGTCACTCCTACGAGCAGTACTTC; D: TRBD1; size: -; V: TRBV6-1; J: TRBJ2-7; length: 15
CDR3: CASRRVAGANVLTF; DNA: TGTGCCAGCAGAAGGGTCGCTGGGGCCAACGTCCTGACTTTC; D: -; size: -; V: TRBV6-5; J: TRBJ2-6; length: 14